This TCR beta chain came from a study of blood T cell repertoires in COVID-19. Across the whole study: Specimens from acute and convalescent COVID-19 originated in the United States, Italy and Spain. Sources were T cells, B-cell-depleted T cells, or PBMCs; the material itself was cDNA or gDNA.

V gave up 1 base and J gave up 2 bases, with 6 bases separating them. The CDR3 length is 13 residues. Germline V gene data show CDR1 as MDHEN and CDR2 as SYDVKM. Source study methods: Amplified reference gene primers provided the basis for estimating nucleated cell counts. Only in-frame clones appear in the TCRdb table, and some are missing; sequencing was by immunoSEQ multiplex PCR. D and trimming were read from the DNA, whereas the V and J calls and clone size are those reported in that table. In the table there are approximately 290,000 clones, roughly 88% of which are singletons. The receptor comes from a human donor with COVID-19, enrolled during active disease. The donor label of this sample is uncertain. The material sequenced was peripheral blood. V usage is TRBV28 and J usage is TRBJ2-7; D gene uncertain. This CDR3 reads CASSLSVTYEQYF. The DNA of the CDR3 is TGTGCCAGCAGTTTATCGGTCACCTACGAGCAGTACTTC.